These 9 T cell receptor beta chains came from one sample sequenced in a study of cytomegalovirus exposure and HLA in healthy donors. PCR primers comprised 60 Vbeta and 13 Jbeta primers. Some clones are missing from TCRdb's copy, which holds only in-frame ones; the method was immunoSEQ multiplex PCR. Among 110,000 or so clones listed, around 77% were seen once. The sequencing input was PBMCs. These receptors all stem from a woman younger than 45 in good health and CMV-seropositive.

The chain uses TRBV11-3 and TRBJ2-7, with D perhaps matching TRBD2 (5 bases). Looked up from germline, CDR1 is SGHNT and CDR2 is YENEEA. CDR3 length: 13 residues. The ends were cut back, 7 bases at V and 3 bases at J, with 13 bases in the middle. DNA of the CDR3: TGTGCCAGCAACCTCCGGGATAACTACGAGCAGTACTTC. This codes for CASNLRDNYEQYF.

The V and J genes are TRBV19 and TRBJ1-3; 7 bases align to TRBD1. The trim removed 9 bases at V and 4 bases at J, leaving 6 bases unmatched. Germline CDR1 is LNHDA and CDR2 is SQIVND (reference sequence). The CDR3 has 13 amino acids. CDR3 amino acids: CASRDSIGNTIYF. The CDR3 DNA reads TGTGCCAGCCGGGACAGTATAGGAAACACCATATATTTT.

V and J are TRBV19 and TRBJ2-1; 14 bases align to TRBD2. CDR1 is LNHDA and CDR2 is SQIVND in the germline V gene (reference sequence). Trimming removed 5 bases from V and 7 bases from J; junction bases left unmatched: 10. The CDR3 is 17 residues long. CDR3 nucleotide sequence: TGTGCCAGTAGTTCCAGACTAGCGGGGGGGCGGGGGAATGAGCAGTTCTTC. Its translation is CASSSRLAGGRGNEQFF.

The CDR3 nucleotides read TGTGCCAGCAGCCCTATAGGCGGCAGAGCTCCCTACGAGCAGTACTTC. Amino acid sequence: CASSPIGGRAPYEQYF. The chain employs TRBV7-8 and TRBJ2-7; no clear D gene. CDR1 is SGHVS and CDR2 is FQNEAQ in the germline V gene. This CDR3 has 16 amino acids. Trimming removed 5 bases at V and 2 bases at J, with 19 bases between.

A single count supports this clone. The chain has TRBV18 and TRBJ2-4; no clear D. Trimming took off 5 bases at V and 4 bases at J, with 9 bases between the two ends. CDR1 KGHSH and CDR2 LQKENI come from the germline V gene. This CDR3 is 13 amino acids long. Written as DNA, the CDR3 is TGTGCCAGCTCAGACAAGATAAAAAACATTCAGTACTTC. It encodes CASSDKIKNIQYF.

The V gene is TRBV18, the J gene TRBJ1-5, with 8 bases identical to TRBD1. The CDR3 contains 16 residues. Per the germline V gene, CDR1 is KGHSH and CDR2 is LQKENI. The V segment lost 1 base and the J segment 3 bases; nucleotides outside the gene matches: 5. CDR3 protein: CASSPQTGADNQPQHF. The CDR3 nucleotides are TGTGCCAGCTCACCACAGACAGGGGCGGACAATCAGCCCCAGCATTTT.

The J gene is TRBJ1-5, the V gene TRBV5-1, with a tentative D call TRBD1 (6 bases). V shed 0 bases and J shed 5 bases, with 12 bases lying between them. In germline, CDR1 is SGHRS, CDR2 YFSETQ. The CDR3 has 15 residues. CDR3 coding DNA: TGCGCCAGCAGCTTGGAGGGCAGGGGAGATCAGCCCCAGCATTTT. This sequence encodes CASSLEGRGDQPQHF.

The V gene is TRBV19, the J gene TRBJ1-2; no reliable D call. Trimming took off 1 base at V and 5 bases at J, with 5 bases between the two ends. CDR1 and CDR2 from the germline V gene are LNHDA and SQIVND (reference sequence). This CDR3 is 12 amino acids long. The CDR3 DNA reads TGTGCCAGTAGTATAGCAGGTTATGGCTACACCTTC. It yields the protein CASSIAGYGYTF. Complete variable domain (other parts from reference TRBV19 and TRBJ1-2): DGGITQSPKYLFRKEGQNVTLSCEQNLNHDAMYWYRQDPGQGLRLIYYSQIVNDFQKGDIAEGYSVSREKKESFPLTVTSAQKNPTAFYLCASSIAGYGYTFGSGTRLTVV.

This clone has a handful of counts. The rearrangement uses TRBV25-1 and TRBJ2-2, with 9 bases fitting TRBD1. The CDR3 spans 17 residues. In germline, CDR1 is MGHDK, CDR2 SYGVNS. Germline trimming cut 1 base from V and 4 bases from J; bases unmatched to any gene: 7. The DNA of the CDR3 is TGTGCCAGCAGTGAATTATCTGGGACAGGGAGCACCGGGGAGCTGTTTTTT. It specifies CASSELSGTGSTGELFF.